The clone carrying this T cell receptor beta chain was counted at least ten times. Its antigen remains unknown. The DNA ends 3 residues before the CDR3 does, and the rest of the CDR3 is filled in from the germline J gene. CVID and control samples used equivalent genomic DNA input. Sequenced by immunoSEQ multiplex PCR; TCRdb stores in-frame clones only, minus some. The sample contains some 33,000 clones, none of them singletons. This CDR3 contains 12 residues. Germline-derived CDR1 and CDR2 are DFQATT and SNEGSKA (reference sequence). This specimen comes from a study of T cell clonality in common variable immunodeficiency. Study-wide points: Fewer deletions and N-nucleotide insertions were reportedly seen in common variable immunodeficiency TCR beta sequences.

This clonotype was sampled from a person between 18 and 70 years old in good health. This rearrangement joins TRBV20-1 to TRBJ1-1, with 7 bases fitting TRBD1. Sample: peripheral blood mononuclear cells. This CDR3 reads CSARGTGTGAFF. The CDR3 DNA, read in part, is TGCAGTGCTAGAGGGACAGGCACAGGA.